This TCR beta chain appears in the sequencing data of a study of blood T cell repertoires in COVID-19. Study-level background: In each case, the material was cDNA or gDNA derived from T cells, B-cell-depleted T cells, or PBMCs.

Trimming shortened V by 1 base and J by 3 bases, and 12 bases separated the two germline ends. The CDR3 extends over 15 amino acids. The germline CDR1 and CDR2 sequences are SGDLS and YYNGEE. Here immunoSEQ multiplex PCR was the method, and the copy in TCRdb shows in-frame clones only, minus some. Here the sample spans around 150,000 clones, around 90% being singletons. The specimen sequenced was peripheral blood. The receptor was isolated from a woman aged 60 to 75 who had recovered from COVID-19. The V call is TRBV9, the J call TRBJ2-3; D is uncertain. The CDR3 coding sequence is TGTGCCAGCAGCGTACAGAGCGATTGGACAGATACGCAGTATTTT. Residues: CASSVQSDWTDTQYF.